Below are 12 T cell receptor beta chains sequenced from a single sample in a study of T-cell memory formation after mild COVID-19 (dated by TCRdb to the early 2020s). Library construction relied on 5' RACE. TCRdb records Illumina NovaSeq 6000 as the sequencer. In-frame beta chains were kept once TCRdb had trimmed the public reads at Q25 with fastp and called clones with MiXCR. Entries are consolidated by CDR3 protein sequence, retaining the most common genes and DNA. The table for this sample lists hundreds of thousands of distinct CDR3 sequences; around 28% of them were counted only once. The top ten clones comprise approximately 13% of the sample. Sequenced material: PBMCs or a T cell subset sorted from them (not recorded which). The receptors derive from an adult woman who had mild COVID-19 (a few samples of this study predate the infection). The sample titles of this study are shuffled in the database, so cell type and time point are left out; the donor was told from shared clones.

The rearrangement joins TRBV7-9 to TRBJ1-2, with D tentatively TRBD1 (5 bases). Germline V lookup: CDR1 SEHNR, CDR2 FQNEAQ (reference sequence). V was pared by 2 bases and J by 8 bases, with 12 bases between. This CDR3 spans 13 amino acids. Here the CDR3 reads CASSLLERGGYTF. The CDR3 nucleotides read TGTGCCAGCAGCTTATTAGAGAGGGGAGGCTACACCTTC.

This chain uses TRBV7-6 with TRBJ2-5, with D uncertain. Looked up from germline, CDR1 is SGHVS and CDR2 is FNYEAQ. This CDR3 comprises 15 residues. Deletions cut 3 bases from V and 7 bases from J, with 18 bases between. The CDR3 nucleotides are TGTGCCAGCAGCTTGGGTCAGGATACCCGTTGGACCCAGTACTTC. It is translated as CASSLGQDTRWTQYF.

This chain uses TRBV6-1 with TRBJ2-3; TRBD1 agrees at 9 bases. Germline assignment: CDR1 MNHNS and CDR2 SASEGT. The ends lost 5 bases at V and 9 bases at J; junction bases unmatched: 6. This CDR3 is 13 amino acids long. The DNA for the CDR3 is TGTGCCAGCAGTATGACAGGGGGGGGGACGCAGTATTTT. As protein: CASSMTGGGTQYF.

The rearrangement links TRBV12-3 or TRBV12-4 to TRBJ2-3, with 12 bases fitting TRBD2. The CDR3 contains 16 residues. Trimming cost V 7 bases and J 3 bases; bases outside gene matches: 8. This CDR3 reads CASTPLAGGRTDTQYF. As DNA, the CDR3 is TGTGCCAGCACCCCGCTAGCGGGAGGGAGGACAGATACGCAGTATTTT.

Of note for this clonotype: One junction end disagrees with the germline gene, perhaps due to a read error. The genes are TRBV6-5 and TRBJ2-7; 7 bases fit TRBD2. The germline gives CDR1 MNHEY, CDR2 SVGAGI. The CDR3 runs to 14 residues. The CDR3 DNA reads TGTGTCAGCAGCCGATATCGCGGGAGTTATGAGCAGTACTTC. Protein product: CVSSRYRGSYEQYF.

This clonotype is labeled as medium-sized. The CDR3 does not close with the conserved phenylalanine or tryptophan, likely indicating a read error. The DNA is left out, because the CDR3 cannot be placed on it with certainty; the CDR3 is given as TCRdb lists it. This sequence joins TRBV7-9 and TRBJ2-5; the DNA was not used to check the table's D call, TRBD1. Termini included, the CDR3 measures 10 amino acids. Germline assignment: CDR1 SEHNR and CDR2 FQNEAQ (reference sequence). This CDR3 reads CATRPGTGED.

This chain connects TRBV15 to TRBJ2-3; D is possibly TRBD1 or TRBD2 (6 bases each). CDR1 and CDR2 (germline): LNHNV, YYDKDF (reference sequence). This CDR3 spans 13 amino acids. Trimming shortened V by 5 bases and J by 5 bases, and 11 bases separated the two germline ends. This chain's CDR3 is CATSSGARDTQYF. CDR3 bases: TGTGCCACCAGCTCGGGGGCAAGAGATACGCAGTATTTT.

This rearrangement joins TRBV15 to TRBJ2-1, with a possible D match to TRBD2 (6 bases). Germline V gene data show CDR1 as LNHNV and CDR2 as YYDKDF (reference sequence). This CDR3 has 17 amino acids. Trimming pared 0 bases from V and 8 bases from J, leaving 20 bases between. CDR3 coding DNA: TGTGCCACCAGCAGAGATTGGGGGACTGGACCTCCTCATGAGCAGTTCTTC. Amino acids: CATSRDWGTGPPHEQFF.

This clonotype was counted only a few times. Here the CDR3 DNA reads TGTGCCAGCAGCCCCCCTCCCTCGACTAGCGCGAACACCGGGGAGCTGTTTTTT. Its protein product is CASSPPPSTSANTGELFF. V is TRBV6-5 and J is TRBJ2-2; 8 nucleotides align to TRBD2. The CDR3 runs to 18 residues. The J segment lost 0 bases and the V segment lost 6 bases, leaving 12 bases of the junction unmatched. CDR1 and CDR2 (germline): MNHEY, SVGAGI.

The chain combines TRBV15 with TRBJ2-5; possible D gene TRBD1, 6 bases. Looked up from germline, CDR1 is LNHNV and CDR2 is YYDKDF (reference sequence). This CDR3 is built from 15 residues. Trimming took off 0 bases at V and 5 bases at J, with 13 bases between the two ends. CDR3 region: CATSRDRGRAETQYF. The DNA of the CDR3 is TGTGCCACCAGCAGAGACAGGGGTAGGGCTGAGACCCAGTACTTC.

The chain is built from TRBV7-9 and TRBJ2-2, with 7 bases fitting TRBD1. The germline V gene encodes CDR1 SEHNR and CDR2 FQNEAQ (reference sequence). V shed 6 bases and J 0 bases; nucleotides not matched to a gene: 7. The CDR3 consists of 16 residues. CDR3 amino acids: CASRRAGTANTGELFF. CDR3 bases: TGTGCCAGCAGGAGAGCCGGGACAGCGAACACCGGGGAGCTGTTTTTT.

This clonotype was recorded a few times. This chain joins TRBV29-1 and TRBJ2-7; TRBD1 agrees at 11 bases. The CDR3 extends over 13 amino acids. Germline V CDR1 and CDR2: SQVTM, ANQGSEA. With 7 bases clipped from V and 5 bases from J, the junction kept 7 bases outside the gene matches. The CDR3 here is CSALDRGLNEQYF. The CDR3, as DNA: TGCAGCGCTCTGGACAGGGGGCTCAACGAGCAGTACTTC.